Described below is a single TCR beta chain sequence and its context. No antigen is known for it. The input lacks base qualities; no much larger clone sits a single base away. TCRbeta CDR3 regions were amplified from genomic DNA using the immunoSEQ Assay, a bias-controlled multiplex PCR. As for the original processing: Nucleated cell counts per sample were estimated from amplification of reference gene primers within the assay. To quantify the absolute abundance of each unique TCRbeta CDR3 rearrangement, sequence reads were collapsed and filtered. For each sample, productive Simpson clonality was calculated as the square root of Simpson's diversity index over productive rearrangements. In its TCRdb copy, this immuneACCESS table keeps in-frame sequences only and misses some clones. Where compared with another copy, unresolved V genes explain less than half of these, and the others have no known cause. V, J and clone size are those of that table, while D and trimming were read from the DNA. A total of approximately 670,000 clones appear in this sample, around 90% of them only once. The ten largest account for 0.2% to 0.3% of the sample.

Whole blood was collected in K2EDTA tubes by collaborating institutions according to the institutions' own protocols. Collaborator samples were shipped for TCRbeta analysis as frozen whole blood, isolated PBMCs, or DNA extracted from either sample type. This sample is drawn from a study of blood T cell repertoires in COVID-19 (dated by TCRdb to 2018 to 2020). Regarding the research as a whole: Samples from collaborators originated in the United States, Italy and Spain and spanned both the acute and convalescent phases of COVID-19. The material from the prospective study consisted of cDNA or gDNA derived from T cells, B-cell-depleted T cells, or PBMCs. The dataset comprised deeply sampled blood TCRbeta repertoires from subjects exposed to, actively infected with, or recovered from COVID-19. The repertoires were released in a freely available public database meant as a resource for research on the immune response to SARS-CoV-2. Samples came from the ongoing ImmuneRACE study (first 160 participants) plus 1,254 subjects from 6 global collaborators. Nearly every sample came with metadata listing a de-identified subject ID, COVID-19 status, age in years and sex. Where available, HLA class I and class II types were obtained from metadata supplied by the sample provider rather than from assay-based typing. Here is what the overall study found, with its caveats: The amount of clinical and demographic metadata varied by source and participant and was provided uncurated.

The CDR3, from cysteine to phenylalanine, totals 13 residues. CDR3 DNA is the only sequence kept; it has 39 bases, read in frame from the first base. The germline V gene (reference sequence) gives CDR1 as GTSNPN and CDR2 as SVGIG. The junction shows trimming of 0 bases on V and 8 bases on J, plus 11 bases between the germline ends. The sequenced sample was peripheral blood. The sequence came from a woman between 18 and 30 years old with acute or convalescent COVID-19. This sequence uses TRBV30 and TRBJ2-4; a weak D assignment points to TRBD1 (5 bases agree). The CDR3 amino acid sequence is: CAWSVGQADIQYF. In nucleotides, the sequence is TGTGCCTGGAGTGTGGGGCAGGCGGACATTCAGTACTTC.